These 8 T cell receptor beta chains share one sample of origin, sequenced in a study of cytomegalovirus exposure and HLA in healthy donors. PCR used 60 Vbeta primers and 13 Jbeta primers. The table came from immunoSEQ multiplex PCR; TCRdb's copy has only in-frame clones and leaves some out. This sample has about 120,000 clones; 15% to 19% occur once, and the top ten carry over 1.5%. Sequenced: PBMCs. These receptor sequences come from a woman aged 18-35 years in good health and CMV-seronegative.

A few counts support this clone. CDR3 bases: TGTGCCATCAGTGCGGGTTCTGGCAATGAGCAGTTCTTC. Residues: CAISAGSGNEQFF. The chain couples TRBV10-3 to TRBJ2-1; D is uncertain. This CDR3 is built from 13 residues. V lost 4 bases and J lost 6, with 10 bases in between. Germline V lookup: CDR1 ENHRY, CDR2 SYGVKD.

This clone was counted a few times. The DNA of the CDR3 is TGTGCCAGCAGTTCCCGGGGAGGGGTGGGCTACGAGCAGTACTTC. Amino acid sequence: CASSSRGGVGYEQYF. This chain links TRBV28 with TRBJ2-7; 7 bases agree with TRBD2. CDR3 length equals 15 residues. J gave up 3 bases and V 4 bases, and 9 bases lay outside the gene matches. The germline gives CDR1 MDHEN, CDR2 SYDVKM.

Here the CDR3 reads CSAIGTGDQPQHF. The CDR3 region has the DNA TGCAGCGCAATTGGGACAGGGGACCAGCCCCAGCATTTT. V and J are TRBV29-1 and TRBJ1-5, with 10 nucleotides matching TRBD1. The CDR3 contains 13 residues. From germline, CDR1 is SQVTM and CDR2 ANQGSEA. V gave up 7 bases and J gave up 7 bases; unmatched junction bases: 7.

This clone occurred a few times. CDR3 sequence (DNA): TGTGCCAGCAGAAGGACAGGGCCGAACACTGAAGCTTTCTTT. Translated, it gives CASRRTGPNTEAFF. The gene calls are TRBV6-5 and TRBJ1-1, with 8 bases identical to TRBD1. Germline V gene sequence: CDR1 MNHEY, CDR2 SVGAGI. The CDR3 covers 14 residues. Trimming cost V 6 bases and J 1 base; bases outside gene matches: 4.

This clone was detected a few times. V and J are TRBV7-8 and TRBJ2-4; TRBD1 matches 9 bases. The germline gives CDR1 SGHVS, CDR2 FQNEAQ. J gave up 9 bases and V 4 bases, and 7 bases lay outside the gene matches. The CDR3 has 14 residues. The DNA of the CDR3 is TGTGCCAGCAGCTCTCCGGGACAGGGAGGCATTCAGTACTTC. Residues: CASSSPGQGGIQYF.

There are a few counts of this clone. This chain joins TRBV5-1 and TRBJ2-1, with 10 bases matching TRBD2. V lost 0 bases to trimming and J lost 4 bases; unmatched junction nucleotides: 1. Per the germline V gene, CDR1 is SGHRS and CDR2 is YFSETQ. The CDR3 is 15 amino acids. The DNA of the CDR3 is TGCGCCAGCAGCTTGGGACTAGCGGGTTACAATGAGCAGTTCTTC. This gives the protein CASSLGLAGYNEQFF.

This clone was detected many times. The chain couples TRBV7-2 to TRBJ2-5, with D tentatively TRBD2 (7 bases). V was pared by 4 bases and J by 5 bases, with 11 bases between. Germline V gene sequence: CDR1 SGHTA, CDR2 FQGNSA. CDR3 length: 13 residues. The CDR3 loop is CASSYGGRETQYF. DNA for the CDR3: TGTGCCAGCAGCTACGGGGGGCGGGAGACCCAGTACTTC.

The chain recombines TRBV15 with TRBJ2-4; 7 bases are shared with TRBD1. The germline CDR1 and CDR2 sequences are LNHNV and YYDKDF (reference sequence). CDR3 length: 17 amino acids. V gave up 0 bases and J gave up 8 bases; unmatched junction bases: 13. Here the CDR3 DNA reads TGTGCCACCAGCAGAGAGAGGCAGACAGGGATTCGGGACATTCAGTACTTC. Protein: CATSRERQTGIRDIQYF.